The text below deals with one T cell receptor (beta chain). The target antigen is unknown. This specimen comes from a study of graft-versus-host responses after intestinal transplantation. Study-wide background: Transplants given to recipients were multivisceral, liver-intestinal, or isolated intestinal.

Overall study results and limits: Patients who carried graft-donor T cell macrochimerism also had high graft-versus-host to host-versus-graft clonal ratios in their allografts. Marrow from the recipient contained GvH clones, some of which had appeared first in ileum or blood.

CDR3 size: 14 residues. The V end was cut by 7 bases, the J end by 2 bases, with 12 bases between. Germline-derived CDR1 and CDR2 are LNHDA and SQIVND (reference sequence). Data came from immunoSEQ multiplex PCR; TCRdb stores just in-frame clones and leaves some out. The data contain 100,000 to 120,000 clones, just over 90% of them singletons. This chain joins TRBV19 and TRBJ2-1; D is ambiguous. The sequence was collected from a human donor who received an intestinal transplant. The specimen was unstimulated CD8+ T cells sorted from spleen or lymph node cells, collected before intestinal transplant. The CDR3 loop is CASNPFPAYNEQFF. The CDR3 nucleotides are TGTGCCAGTAACCCCTTTCCTGCCTACAATGAGCAGTTCTTC.